This TCR beta chain was captured by sequencing in a study of early T cells in non-severe SARS-CoV-2 infection. Study findings and constraints: Using VDJdb, the matching emphasized anti-spike CD8 responses while missing private and CD4 specificities.

Points on this clonotype: What it recognizes is unknown.

The protocol attached unique molecular identifiers to individual cDNA molecules. TCRdb reprocessed the 5' RACE reads via MiXCR and lists one record per CDR3 protein. The sample includes over 50,000 distinct CDR3 sequences, 11% of them seen just once. The CDR3 has 13 residues. The V gene's germline CDR1 is SGHRS and CDR2 YFSETQ. Trimming left V 5 bases short and J 2 bases short, with 11 bases between. The source of this sequence is an adult who was a healthcare worker with PCR-confirmed SARS-CoV-2 infection or an uninfected control (not recorded which). Source material: whole blood. V and J are TRBV5-1 and TRBJ2-7; weak D call: TRBD1 (5 bases). The CDR3 here is CASSQGWTYEQYF. In DNA form, the CDR3 reads TGCGCCAGCAGTCAGGGTTGGACCTACGAGCAGTACTTC. Supplemented by reference TRBV5-1 and TRBJ2-7, the full variable domain reads KAGVTQTPRYLIKTRGQQVTLSCSPISGHRSVSWYQQTPGQGLQFLFEYFSETQRNKGNFPGRFSGRQFSNSRSEMNVSTLELGDSALYLCASSQGWTYEQYFGPGTRLTVT.